Shown below are 24 T cell receptor beta chains from a single sample sequenced in a study of blood T cell repertoires in COVID-19. Data came from immunoSEQ multiplex PCR; TCRdb stores just in-frame clones and leaves some out. Of roughly 120,000 clones detected, 70% to 90% appear once; the ten largest clones hold about 7.4%. Sequencing used peripheral blood. These receptors came from a man in his 70s who had recovered from COVID-19.

The gene calls are TRBV19 and TRBJ2-5; 11 nucleotides align to TRBD2. The CDR3 contains 16 residues. Unmatched junction bases numbered 12, after V lost 6 bases and J lost 6 bases. From germline, CDR1 is LNHDA and CDR2 SQIVND (reference sequence). CDR3 residues: CASRPEGLAGGKTQYF. The CDR3 DNA sequence: TGTGCCAGTAGGCCGGAAGGGCTAGCGGGAGGAAAGACCCAGTACTTC.

The genes are TRBV27 and TRBJ2-3; 9 bases match TRBD2. With 2 bases clipped from V and 4 bases from J, the junction kept 10 bases outside the gene matches. The CDR3 runs to 17 residues. CDR1 is MNHEY, CDR2 SMNVEV, per germline (reference sequence). As DNA, the CDR3 is TGTGCCAGCAGTTTACGGCTAGCGGGATGGGGGCCAGATACGCAGTATTTT. This sequence encodes CASSLRLAGWGPDTQYF.

The V call is TRBV27, the J call TRBJ2-2; 8 bases map to TRBD1. The CDR3 contains 16 residues. The J segment lost 4 bases and the V segment lost 4 bases, leaving 8 bases of the junction unmatched. Looked up from germline, CDR1 is MNHEY and CDR2 is SMNVEV (reference sequence). The CDR3 region is CASSSGQGLGTGELFF. DNA for the CDR3: TGTGCCAGCAGTTCCGGACAGGGTTTGGGCACCGGGGAGCTGTTTTTT.

The chain recombines TRBV7-2 with TRBJ1-2, with TRBD1 identical over 7 bases. The CDR3 is 15 amino acids. The V gene's germline CDR1 is SGHTA and CDR2 FQGNSA. With 4 bases clipped from V and 4 bases from J, the junction kept 9 bases outside the gene matches. The CDR3 loop reads CASSSGQDKRYGYTF. In DNA, the CDR3 is TGTGCCAGCAGCTCCGGACAGGACAAACGCTATGGCTACACCTTC.

V is TRBV5-1 and J is TRBJ2-3; TRBD2 might be the D (7 bases). V shed 3 bases and J shed 4 bases, with 12 bases lying between them. The CDR3 consists of 14 residues. Germline CDR1 SGHRS, CDR2 YFSETQ. The CDR3 DNA sequence: TGCGCCAGCAGCTGGGAGGGGGAGGCAGATACGCAGTATTTT. It specifies CASSWEGEADTQYF.

CDR3 bases: TGTGCCAGCTCACCCACGGGGTACTCCTACAATGAGCAGTTCTTC. It codes for CASSPTGYSYNEQFF. The chain has TRBV18 and TRBJ2-1; a weak D match, TRBD2 (5 bases). The CDR3 has 15 residues. Germline loops: CDR1 KGHSH, CDR2 LQKENI. V dropped 3 bases and J dropped 0 bases, with 9 bases sitting between them.

V gene TRBV29-1 combines with J gene TRBJ2-1, with 8 bases that match TRBD1. The germline V gene has CDR1 SQVTM and CDR2 ANQGSEA. The CDR3 consists of 14 residues. Trimming cost V 3 bases and J 12 bases; bases outside gene matches: 13. This CDR3 reads CSVDGLQGEIVQFF. Here the CDR3 DNA reads TGCAGCGTTGACGGTTTACAGGGGGAAATCGTGCAGTTCTTC.

This rearrangement joins TRBV29-1 to TRBJ2-3; 7 bases are a match to TRBD2. Trimming took 3 bases from V and 6 from J; bases not matched to a gene: 15. Germline-derived CDR1 and CDR2 are SQVTM and ANQGSEA. The CDR3 contains 16 residues. The CDR3 DNA reads TGCAGCGTTGAGTGTCGGCTAGCGGATTCCACGGATACGCAGTATTTT. This gives the protein CSVECRLADSTDTQYF.

The gene calls are TRBV6-2 or TRBV6-3 and TRBJ1-2, with unresolved D. The CDR3 is 15 amino acids. The V end lost 2 bases, the J end lost 4 bases, and 14 bases lay between the germline ends. Germline V CDR1 and CDR2: MNHEY, SVGEGT. CDR3 DNA sequence: TGTGCCAGCAGTTACCCGGAGCGGAGGGTCTATGGCTACACCTTC. It encodes CASSYPERRVYGYTF.

As concerns this clone: This sample includes further DNA sequences coding for the same CDR3. V is TRBV9 and J is TRBJ1-2; possibly TRBD1 for D (5 bases). Trimming removed 0 bases at V and 2 bases at J, with 8 bases between. Germline V CDR1 and CDR2: SGDLS, YYNGEE. CDR3 length: 14 amino acids. CDR3 sequence (DNA): TGTGCCAGCAGCGTAGGAACAGGAAACTATGGCTACACCTTC. Translating it yields CASSVGTGNYGYTF.

The chain carries TRBV5-1 and TRBJ2-2; TRBD1 aligns across 10 bases. The CDR3 loop spans 15 amino acids. The V segment lost 3 bases and the J segment 3 bases; nucleotides outside the gene matches: 2. CDR1 is SGHRS and CDR2 is YFSETQ in the germline V gene. CDR3 loop: CASSWDRGYTGELFF. CDR3 sequence (DNA): TGCGCCAGCAGCTGGGACAGGGGATACACCGGGGAGCTGTTTTTT.

The V and J genes are TRBV6-4 and TRBJ2-1; the D is unclear. Looked up from germline, CDR1 is MRHNA and CDR2 is SNTAGT. The CDR3 consists of 15 residues. The ends were cut back, 4 bases at V and 0 bases at J, with 10 bases in the middle. This CDR3 is CASSVVDSSYNEQFF. The CDR3 DNA reads as TGTGCCAGCAGTGTTGTAGACTCCTCCTACAATGAGCAGTTCTTC.

The chain links TRBV9 to TRBJ1-3; D unresolved. CDR3 size: 15 residues. CDR1 and CDR2 (germline): SGDLS, YYNGEE. V was shortened by 0 bases and J by 0 bases, with 7 bases between the two germline ends. The CDR3 loop reads CASSVDTSSGNTIYF. CDR3 sequence (DNA): TGTGCCAGCAGCGTAGACACCAGCTCTGGAAACACCATATATTTT.

V usage is TRBV4-1 and J usage is TRBJ2-3; maybe TRBD2 (6 bases). The germline V gene has CDR1 MGHRA and CDR2 YSYEKL. V was shortened by 1 base and J by 4 bases, with 21 bases between the two germline ends. This CDR3 contains 18 residues. The CDR3 DNA follows: TGCGCCAGCAGCCAAGTCGGCACCTTGGGGGGAGGTGCAGATACGCAGTATTTT. It is translated as CASSQVGTLGGGADTQYF.

This clone occurred a few times. The J gene is TRBJ2-1, the V gene TRBV5-5; 8 bases are shared with TRBD2. The CDR3 length is 15 residues. CDR1 is SGHKS, CDR2 YYEKEE, per germline (reference sequence). V shed 2 bases and J 4 bases; nucleotides not matched to a gene: 5. The CDR3 region is CASSFRAGAYNEQFF. CDR3 nucleotide sequence: TGTGCCAGCAGCTTTCGAGCGGGAGCTTACAATGAGCAGTTCTTC. Supplemented by reference TRBV5-5 and TRBJ2-1, the full variable domain reads DAGVTQSPTHLIKTRGQQVTLRCSPISGHKSVSWYQQVLGQGPQFIFQYYEKEERGRGNFPDRFSARQFPNYSSELNVNALLLGDSALYLCASSFRAGAYNEQFFGPGTRLTVL.

This clone was seen once. This rearrangement joins TRBV5-1 to TRBJ2-1; 9 bases are a match to TRBD1. Germline V lookup: CDR1 SGHRS, CDR2 YFSETQ. This CDR3 is 18 amino acids long. Trimming at V came to 1 base and at J to 6 bases, leaving 14 bases not matched to a gene. The CDR3 nucleotides read TGCGCCAGCAGCTTGCACCCGTCCGGGACAGGGTCCGGCAATGAGCAGTTCTTC. Residues: CASSLHPSGTGSGNEQFF.

J is TRBJ2-3 and V is TRBV7-8; 8 bases are a match to TRBD2. Germline V gives CDR1 SGHVS, CDR2 FQNEAQ. Trimming cost V 5 bases and J 2 bases; bases outside gene matches: 18. This CDR3 has 19 residues. DNA of the CDR3: TGTGCCAGCAGCCTTAGACCCCCTGGGACTAGTTTCCCCACAGATACGCAGTATTTT. Translating gives CASSLRPPGTSFPTDTQYF.

The chain joins TRBV18 to TRBJ2-2; TRBD1 agrees at 10 bases. Per the germline V gene, CDR1 is KGHSH and CDR2 is LQKENI. The CDR3 is 16 residues long. V lost 3 bases to trimming and J lost 6 bases; unmatched junction nucleotides: 7. The CDR3, as DNA: TGTGCCAGCTCACCTAGGACAGGGGGATTCGCCGGGGAGCTGTTTTTT. Translating gives CASSPRTGGFAGELFF.

The J gene is TRBJ1-2, the V gene TRBV5-6; 8 nucleotides match TRBD1. V lost 3 bases to trimming and J lost 4 bases; unmatched junction nucleotides: 8. The CDR3 length is 15 residues. CDR1 is SGHDT and CDR2 is YYEEEE in the germline V gene. CDR3 DNA sequence: TGTGCCAGCAGCTCAAGGCCAGGGGGCGCCTATGGCTACACCTTC. This encodes CASSSRPGGAYGYTF.

In this sample, this clone turned up once. The chain carries TRBV2 and TRBJ2-1; 9 bases are shared with TRBD2. V was clipped by 1 base and J by 8 bases; unmatched bases: 6. The germline V gene has CDR1 SNHLY and CDR2 FYNNEI. CDR3 length: 15 residues. For the CDR3, the DNA is TGTGCCAGCAGTGAAGACCCTAGCGGGGTATATGAGCAGTTCTTC. Encoded protein: CASSEDPSGVYEQFF.

This chain links TRBV4-1 with TRBJ2-5, with 7 bases that match TRBD2. CDR1 and CDR2 (germline): MGHRA, YSYEKL. This CDR3 contains 16 residues. Trimming at V came to 4 bases and at J to 5 bases, leaving 13 bases not matched to a gene. The CDR3 DNA reads TGCGCCAGCAGCCTACTAGCGACCCCTGACCCTGAGACCCAGTACTTC. Protein product: CASSLLATPDPETQYF.

The V gene is TRBV3-1 (or the pseudogene TRBV3-2), the J gene TRBJ2-5; TRBD1 aligns across 10 bases. The germline gives CDR1 LGHDT, CDR2 YNNKEL (reference sequence). V lost 1 base to trimming and J lost 4 bases; unmatched junction nucleotides: 6. CDR3 length equals 16 residues. Written as DNA, the CDR3 is TGTGCCAGCAGCCAAGGCGGGACAGGGGTTCTAGAGACCCAGTACTTC. It is translated as CASSQGGTGVLETQYF.

V gene TRBV4-2 combines with J gene TRBJ2-3, with TRBD2 matching over 7 bases. After removal of 0 bases from V and 0 bases from J, the junction contained 6 bases not matched to a gene. The CDR3 consists of 17 residues. The germline gives CDR1 LGHNA, CDR2 YNFKEQ. The CDR3 DNA is TGTGCCAGCAGCCAAGATGGAGTAGCGGGTAGCACAGATACGCAGTATTTT. Residues: CASSQDGVAGSTDTQYF.

The chain links TRBV28 to TRBJ1-1, with 8 positions matching TRBD1. V gave up 2 bases and J gave up 4 bases; unmatched junction bases: 6. CDR1 is MDHEN, CDR2 SYDVKM, per germline. The CDR3 length is 15 residues. In nucleotides, the CDR3 is TGTGCCAGCAGTTTAACGGGCAGGGGGCCCACTGAAGCTTTCTTT. It yields the protein CASSLTGRGPTEAFF.